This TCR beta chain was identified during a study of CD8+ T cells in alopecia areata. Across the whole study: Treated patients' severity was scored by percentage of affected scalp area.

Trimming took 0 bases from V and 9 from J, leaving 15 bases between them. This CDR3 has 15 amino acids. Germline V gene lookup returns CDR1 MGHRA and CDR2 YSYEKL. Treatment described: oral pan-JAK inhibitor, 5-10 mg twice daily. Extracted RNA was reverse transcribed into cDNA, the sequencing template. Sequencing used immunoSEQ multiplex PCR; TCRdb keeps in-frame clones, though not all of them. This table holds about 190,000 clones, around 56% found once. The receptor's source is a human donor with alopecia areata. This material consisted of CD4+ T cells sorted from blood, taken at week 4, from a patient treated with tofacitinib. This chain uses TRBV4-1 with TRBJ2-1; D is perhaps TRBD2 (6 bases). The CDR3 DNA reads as TGCGCCAGCAGCCAAGAAGGCTGGACTACAACTGAGCAGTTCTTC. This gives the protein CASSQEGWTTTEQFF.